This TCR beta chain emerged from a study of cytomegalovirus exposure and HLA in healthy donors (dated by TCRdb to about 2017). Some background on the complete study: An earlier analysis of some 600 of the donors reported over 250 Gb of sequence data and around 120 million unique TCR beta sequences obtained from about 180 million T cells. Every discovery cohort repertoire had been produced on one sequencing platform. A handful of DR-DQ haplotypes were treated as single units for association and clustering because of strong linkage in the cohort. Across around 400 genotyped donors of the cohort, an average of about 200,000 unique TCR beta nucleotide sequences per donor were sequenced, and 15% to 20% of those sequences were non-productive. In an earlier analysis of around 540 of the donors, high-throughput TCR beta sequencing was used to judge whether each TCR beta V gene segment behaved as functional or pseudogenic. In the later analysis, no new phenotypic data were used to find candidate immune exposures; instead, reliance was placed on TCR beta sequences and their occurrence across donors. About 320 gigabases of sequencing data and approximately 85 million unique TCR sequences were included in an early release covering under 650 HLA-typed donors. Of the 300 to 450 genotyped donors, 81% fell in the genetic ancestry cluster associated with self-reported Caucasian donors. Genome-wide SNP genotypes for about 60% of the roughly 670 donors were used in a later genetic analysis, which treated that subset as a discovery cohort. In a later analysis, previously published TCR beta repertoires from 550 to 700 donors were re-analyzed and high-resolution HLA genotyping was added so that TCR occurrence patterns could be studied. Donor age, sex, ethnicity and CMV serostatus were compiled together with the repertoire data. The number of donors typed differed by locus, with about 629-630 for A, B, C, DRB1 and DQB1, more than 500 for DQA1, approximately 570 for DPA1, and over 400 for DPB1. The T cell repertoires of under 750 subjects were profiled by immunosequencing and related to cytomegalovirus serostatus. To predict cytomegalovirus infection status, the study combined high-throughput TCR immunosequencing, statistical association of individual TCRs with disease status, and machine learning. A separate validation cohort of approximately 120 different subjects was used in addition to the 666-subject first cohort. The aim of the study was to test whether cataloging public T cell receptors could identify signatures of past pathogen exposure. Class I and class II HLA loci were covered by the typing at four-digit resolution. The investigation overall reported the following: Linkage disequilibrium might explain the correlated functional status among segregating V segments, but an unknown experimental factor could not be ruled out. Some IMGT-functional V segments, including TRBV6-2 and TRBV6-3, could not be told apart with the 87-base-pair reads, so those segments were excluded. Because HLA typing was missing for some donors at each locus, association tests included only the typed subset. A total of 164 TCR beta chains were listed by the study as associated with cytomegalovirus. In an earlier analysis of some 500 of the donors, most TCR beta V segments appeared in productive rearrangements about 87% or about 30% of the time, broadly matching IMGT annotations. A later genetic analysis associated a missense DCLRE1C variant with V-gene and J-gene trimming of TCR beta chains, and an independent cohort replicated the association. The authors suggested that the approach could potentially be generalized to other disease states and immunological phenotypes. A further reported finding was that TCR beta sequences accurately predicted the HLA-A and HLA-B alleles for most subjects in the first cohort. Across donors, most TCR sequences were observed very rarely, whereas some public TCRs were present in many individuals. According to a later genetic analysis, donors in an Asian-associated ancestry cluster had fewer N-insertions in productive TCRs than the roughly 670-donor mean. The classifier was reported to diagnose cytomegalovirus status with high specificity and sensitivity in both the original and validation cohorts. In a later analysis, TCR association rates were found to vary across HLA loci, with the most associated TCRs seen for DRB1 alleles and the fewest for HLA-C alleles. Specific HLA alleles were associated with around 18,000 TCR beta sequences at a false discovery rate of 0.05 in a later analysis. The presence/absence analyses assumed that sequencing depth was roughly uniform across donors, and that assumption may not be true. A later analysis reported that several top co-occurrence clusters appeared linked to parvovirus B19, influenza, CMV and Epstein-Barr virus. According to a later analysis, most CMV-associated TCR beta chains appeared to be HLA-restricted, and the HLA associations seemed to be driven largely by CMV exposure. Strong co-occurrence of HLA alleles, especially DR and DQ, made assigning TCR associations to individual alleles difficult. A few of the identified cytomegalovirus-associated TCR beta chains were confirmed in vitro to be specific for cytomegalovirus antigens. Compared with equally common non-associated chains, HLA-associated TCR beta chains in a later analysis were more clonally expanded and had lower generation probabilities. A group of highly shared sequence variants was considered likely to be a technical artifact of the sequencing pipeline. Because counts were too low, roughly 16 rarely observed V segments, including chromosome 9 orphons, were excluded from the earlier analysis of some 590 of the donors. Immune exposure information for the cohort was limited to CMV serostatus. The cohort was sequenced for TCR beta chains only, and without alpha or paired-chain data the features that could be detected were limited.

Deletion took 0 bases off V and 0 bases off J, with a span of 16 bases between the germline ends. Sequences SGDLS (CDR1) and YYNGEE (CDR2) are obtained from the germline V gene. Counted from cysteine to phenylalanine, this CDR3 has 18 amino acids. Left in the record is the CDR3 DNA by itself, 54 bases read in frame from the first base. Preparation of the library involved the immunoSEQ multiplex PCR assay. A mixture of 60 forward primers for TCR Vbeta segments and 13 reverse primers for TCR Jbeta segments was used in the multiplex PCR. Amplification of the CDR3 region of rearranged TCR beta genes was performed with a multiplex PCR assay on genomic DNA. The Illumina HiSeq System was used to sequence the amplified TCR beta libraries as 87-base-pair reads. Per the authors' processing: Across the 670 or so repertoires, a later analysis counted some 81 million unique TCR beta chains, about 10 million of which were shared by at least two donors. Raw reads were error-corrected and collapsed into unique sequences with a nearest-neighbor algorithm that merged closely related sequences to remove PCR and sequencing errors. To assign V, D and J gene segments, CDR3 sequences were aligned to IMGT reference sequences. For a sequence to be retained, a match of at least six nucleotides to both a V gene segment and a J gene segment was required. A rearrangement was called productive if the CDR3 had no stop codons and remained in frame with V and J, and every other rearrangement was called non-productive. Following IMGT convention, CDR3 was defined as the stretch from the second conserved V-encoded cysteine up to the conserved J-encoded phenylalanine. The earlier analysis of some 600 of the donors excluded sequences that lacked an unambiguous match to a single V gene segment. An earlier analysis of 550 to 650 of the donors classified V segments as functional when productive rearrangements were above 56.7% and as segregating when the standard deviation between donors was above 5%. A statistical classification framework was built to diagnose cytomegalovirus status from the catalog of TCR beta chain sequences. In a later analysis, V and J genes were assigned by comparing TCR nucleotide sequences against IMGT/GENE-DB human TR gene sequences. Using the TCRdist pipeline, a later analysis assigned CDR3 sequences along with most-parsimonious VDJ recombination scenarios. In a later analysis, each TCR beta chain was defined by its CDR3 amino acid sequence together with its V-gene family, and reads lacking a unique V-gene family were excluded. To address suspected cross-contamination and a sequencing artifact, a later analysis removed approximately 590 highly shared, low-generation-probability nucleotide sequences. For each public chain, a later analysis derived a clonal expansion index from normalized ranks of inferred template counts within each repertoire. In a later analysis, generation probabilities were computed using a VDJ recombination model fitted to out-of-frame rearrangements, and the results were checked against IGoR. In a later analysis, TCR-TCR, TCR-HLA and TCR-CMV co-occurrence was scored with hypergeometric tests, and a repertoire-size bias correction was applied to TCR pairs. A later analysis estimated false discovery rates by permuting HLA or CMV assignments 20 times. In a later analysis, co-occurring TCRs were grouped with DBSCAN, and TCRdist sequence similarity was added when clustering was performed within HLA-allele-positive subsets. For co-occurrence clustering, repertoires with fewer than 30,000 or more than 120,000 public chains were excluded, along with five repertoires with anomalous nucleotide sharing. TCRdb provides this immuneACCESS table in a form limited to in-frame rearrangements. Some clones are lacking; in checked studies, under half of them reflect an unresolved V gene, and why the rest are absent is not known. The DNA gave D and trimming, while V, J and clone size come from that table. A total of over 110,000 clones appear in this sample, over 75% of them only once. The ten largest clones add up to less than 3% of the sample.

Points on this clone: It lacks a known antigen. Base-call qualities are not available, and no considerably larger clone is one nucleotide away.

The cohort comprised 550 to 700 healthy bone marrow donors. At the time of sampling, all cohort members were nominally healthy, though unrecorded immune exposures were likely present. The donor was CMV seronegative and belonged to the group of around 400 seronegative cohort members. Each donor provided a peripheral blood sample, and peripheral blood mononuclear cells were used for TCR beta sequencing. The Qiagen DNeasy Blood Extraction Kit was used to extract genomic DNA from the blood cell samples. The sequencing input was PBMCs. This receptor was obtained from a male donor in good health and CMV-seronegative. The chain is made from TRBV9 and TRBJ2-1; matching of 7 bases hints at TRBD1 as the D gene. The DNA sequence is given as TGTGCCAGCAGCGTAGTTGGAGGGGGCGAAAGCTCCTACAATGAGCAGTTCTTC. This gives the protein CASSVVGGGESSYNEQFF.